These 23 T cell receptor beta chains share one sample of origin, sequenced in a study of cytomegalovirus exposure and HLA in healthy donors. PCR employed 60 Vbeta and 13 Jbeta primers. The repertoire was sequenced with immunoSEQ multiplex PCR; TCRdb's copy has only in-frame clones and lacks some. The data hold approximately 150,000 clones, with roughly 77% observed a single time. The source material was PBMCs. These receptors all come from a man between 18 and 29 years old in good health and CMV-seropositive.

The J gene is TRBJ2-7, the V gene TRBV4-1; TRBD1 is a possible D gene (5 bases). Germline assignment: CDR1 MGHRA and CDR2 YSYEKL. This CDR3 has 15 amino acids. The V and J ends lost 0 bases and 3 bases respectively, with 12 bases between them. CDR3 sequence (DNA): TGCGCCAGCAGCCAAGATGTAAGGGGCCGCTACGAGCAGTACTTC. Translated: CASSQDVRGRYEQYF.

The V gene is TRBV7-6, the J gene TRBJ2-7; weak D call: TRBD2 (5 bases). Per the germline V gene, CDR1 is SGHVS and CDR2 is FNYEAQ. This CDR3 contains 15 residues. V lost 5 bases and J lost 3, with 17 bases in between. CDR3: CASSPSWVGNYEQYF. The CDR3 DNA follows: TGTGCCAGCAGCCCCAGTTGGGTCGGGAACTACGAGCAGTACTTC. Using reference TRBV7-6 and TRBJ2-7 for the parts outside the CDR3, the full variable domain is GAGVSQSPRYKVTKRGQDVALRCDPISGHVSLYWYRQALGQGPEFLTYFNYEAQQDKSGLPNDRFSAERPEGSISTLTIQRTEQRDSAMYRCASSPSWVGNYEQYFGPGTRLTVT.

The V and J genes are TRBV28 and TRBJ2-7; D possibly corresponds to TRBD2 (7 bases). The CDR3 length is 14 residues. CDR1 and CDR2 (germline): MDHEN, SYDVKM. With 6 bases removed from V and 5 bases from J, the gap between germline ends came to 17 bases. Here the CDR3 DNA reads TGTGCCAGCAGCCCCTTGCGGGGGCGGAACGAGCAGTACTTC. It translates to CASSPLRGRNEQYF.

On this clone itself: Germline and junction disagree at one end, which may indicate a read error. The DNA for the CDR3 is TGTGCCAGCAGCCTCCGGACTAGCGGGAGGCCGACCTGG. Encoded protein: CASSLRTSGRPTW. V usage is TRBV13 and J usage is TRBJ2-7; 14 nucleotides align to TRBD2. CDR1 PRHDT and CDR2 FYEKMQ come from the germline V gene (reference sequence). CDR3 size: 13 residues. Together with reference TRBV13 and TRBJ2-7, the CDR3 gives the full variable domain: AAGVIQSPRHLIKEKRETATLKCYPIPRHDTVYWYQQGPGQDPQFLISFYEKMQSDKGSIPDRFSAQQFSDYHSELNMSSLELGDSALYFCASSLRTSGRPTWGPGTRLTVT.

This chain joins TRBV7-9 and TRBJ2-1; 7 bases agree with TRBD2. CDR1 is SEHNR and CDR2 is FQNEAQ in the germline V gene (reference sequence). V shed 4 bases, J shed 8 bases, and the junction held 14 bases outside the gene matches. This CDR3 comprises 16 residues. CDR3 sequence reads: CASSSLQRAGADEQFF. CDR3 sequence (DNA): TGTGCCAGCAGCTCCCTCCAGCGGGCGGGAGCGGATGAGCAGTTCTTC.

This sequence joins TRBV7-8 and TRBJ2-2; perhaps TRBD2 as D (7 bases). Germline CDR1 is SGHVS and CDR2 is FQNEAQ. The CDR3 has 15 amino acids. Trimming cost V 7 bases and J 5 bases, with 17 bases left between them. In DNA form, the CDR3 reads TGTGCCAGCAACCCAGGGAGGGGGATTACCGGGGAGCTGTTTTTT. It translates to CASNPGRGITGELFF.

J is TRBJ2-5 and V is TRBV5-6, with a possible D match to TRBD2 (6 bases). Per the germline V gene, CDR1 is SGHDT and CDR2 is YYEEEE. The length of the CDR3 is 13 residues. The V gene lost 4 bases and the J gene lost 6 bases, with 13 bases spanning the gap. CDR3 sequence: CASSHGRVKTQYF. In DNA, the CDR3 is TGTGCCAGCAGCCACGGGAGAGTGAAGACCCAGTACTTC.

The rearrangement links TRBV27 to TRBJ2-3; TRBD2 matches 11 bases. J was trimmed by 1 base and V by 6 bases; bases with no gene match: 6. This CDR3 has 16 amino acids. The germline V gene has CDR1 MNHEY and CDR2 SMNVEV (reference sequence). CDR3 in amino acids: CASRRGTSGRTDTQYF. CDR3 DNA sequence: TGTGCCAGCAGGCGGGGGACTAGCGGACGCACAGATACGCAGTATTTT.

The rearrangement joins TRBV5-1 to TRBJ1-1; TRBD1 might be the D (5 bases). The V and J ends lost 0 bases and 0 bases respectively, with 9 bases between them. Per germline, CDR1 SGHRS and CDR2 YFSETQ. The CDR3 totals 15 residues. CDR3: CASSLVRDMNTEAFF. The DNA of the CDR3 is TGCGCCAGCAGCTTGGTCAGGGATATGAACACTGAAGCTTTCTTT.

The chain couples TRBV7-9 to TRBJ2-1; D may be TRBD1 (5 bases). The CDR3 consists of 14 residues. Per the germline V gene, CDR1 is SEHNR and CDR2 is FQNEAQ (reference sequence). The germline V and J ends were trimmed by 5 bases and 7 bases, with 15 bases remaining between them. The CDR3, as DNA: TGTGCCAGCAGCGATAGGACAAGGGTGAATGAGCAGTTCTTC. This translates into CASSDRTRVNEQFF.

Here the CDR3 DNA reads TGTGCCAGCAGCCAAATGGGACAGGGCGACTATGGCTACACCTTC. Protein: CASSQMGQGDYGYTF. The J gene is TRBJ1-2, the V gene TRBV5-6; 9 positions agree with TRBD1. Germline trimming cut 4 bases from V and 3 bases from J; bases unmatched to any gene: 7. Germline loops: CDR1 SGHDT, CDR2 YYEEEE. CDR3 length equals 15 residues.

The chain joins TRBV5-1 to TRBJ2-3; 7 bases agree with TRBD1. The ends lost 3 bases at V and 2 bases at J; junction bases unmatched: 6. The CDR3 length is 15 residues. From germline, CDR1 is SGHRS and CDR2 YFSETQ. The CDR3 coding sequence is TGCGCCAGCAGCTCTCCACAGGGGCCCACAGATACGCAGTATTTT. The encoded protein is CASSSPQGPTDTQYF.

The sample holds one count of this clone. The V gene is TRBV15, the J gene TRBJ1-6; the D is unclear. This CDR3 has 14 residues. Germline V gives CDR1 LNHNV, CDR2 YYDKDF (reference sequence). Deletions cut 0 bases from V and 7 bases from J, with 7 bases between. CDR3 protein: CATSRDNQNSPLHF. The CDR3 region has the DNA TGTGCCACCAGCAGAGATAACCAGAATTCACCCCTCCACTTT.

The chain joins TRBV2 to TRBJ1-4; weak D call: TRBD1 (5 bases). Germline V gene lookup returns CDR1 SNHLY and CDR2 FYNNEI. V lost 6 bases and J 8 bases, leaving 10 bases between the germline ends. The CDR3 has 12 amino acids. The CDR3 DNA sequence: TGTGCCAGCAGGGACAAGATGGAAAAACTGTTTTTT. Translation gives CASRDKMEKLFF.

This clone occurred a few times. The CDR3 protein is CASSHLTAMNTEAFF. CDR3 nucleotides: TGTGCCAGCAGCCACCTAACAGCCATGAACACTGAAGCTTTCTTT. The genes are TRBV14 and TRBJ1-1; D gene ambiguous. In germline, CDR1 is SGHDN, CDR2 FVKESK. CDR3 length equals 15 residues. V shed 3 bases and J shed 0 bases, with 11 bases lying between them.

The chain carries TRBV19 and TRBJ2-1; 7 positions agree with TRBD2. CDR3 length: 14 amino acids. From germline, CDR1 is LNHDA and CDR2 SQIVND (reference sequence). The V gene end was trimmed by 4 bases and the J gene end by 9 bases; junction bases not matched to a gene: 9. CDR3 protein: CASSTLTSVGEQFF. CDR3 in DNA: TGTGCCAGTAGTACCCTTACTAGCGTAGGTGAGCAGTTCTTC.

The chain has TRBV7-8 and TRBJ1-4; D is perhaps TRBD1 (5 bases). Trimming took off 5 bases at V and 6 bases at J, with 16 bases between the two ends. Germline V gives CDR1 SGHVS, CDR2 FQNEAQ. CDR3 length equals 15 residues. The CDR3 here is CASSPSRGRDEKLFF. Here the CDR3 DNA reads TGTGCCAGCAGCCCCTCGCGGGGCCGGGATGAAAAACTGTTTTTT.

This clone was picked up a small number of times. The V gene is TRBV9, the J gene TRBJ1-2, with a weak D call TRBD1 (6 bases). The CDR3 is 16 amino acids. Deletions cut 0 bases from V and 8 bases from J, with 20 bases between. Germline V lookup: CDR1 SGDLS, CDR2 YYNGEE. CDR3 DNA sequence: TGTGCCAGCAGCGTAGGGACAGAGGGCCGTGAGGGGGGCTACACCTTC. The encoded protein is CASSVGTEGREGGYTF.

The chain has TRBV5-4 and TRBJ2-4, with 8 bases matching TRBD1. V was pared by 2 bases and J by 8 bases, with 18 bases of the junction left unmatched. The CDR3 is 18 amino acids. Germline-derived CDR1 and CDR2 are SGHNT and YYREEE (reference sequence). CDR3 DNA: TGTGCCAGCAGCTTATCACTTTACAGGGGGGTCCTTCGGGACATTCAGTACTTC. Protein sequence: CASSLSLYRGVLRDIQYF.

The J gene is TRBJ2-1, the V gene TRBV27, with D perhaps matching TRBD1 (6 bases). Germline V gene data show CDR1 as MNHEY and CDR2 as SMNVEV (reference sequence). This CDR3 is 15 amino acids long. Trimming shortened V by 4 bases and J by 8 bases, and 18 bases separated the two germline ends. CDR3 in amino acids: CASSYNRGQSYEQFF. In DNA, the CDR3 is TGTGCCAGCAGTTATAACCGTGGACAGAGCTATGAGCAGTTCTTC.

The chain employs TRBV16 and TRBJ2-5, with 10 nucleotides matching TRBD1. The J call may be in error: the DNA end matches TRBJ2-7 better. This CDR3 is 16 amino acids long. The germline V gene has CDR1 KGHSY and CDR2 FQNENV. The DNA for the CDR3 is TGTGCCAGCAGCCAACCCAAGGGACAGGGGTCAGACGAGCAGTACTTC. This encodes CASSQPKGQGSDEQYF.

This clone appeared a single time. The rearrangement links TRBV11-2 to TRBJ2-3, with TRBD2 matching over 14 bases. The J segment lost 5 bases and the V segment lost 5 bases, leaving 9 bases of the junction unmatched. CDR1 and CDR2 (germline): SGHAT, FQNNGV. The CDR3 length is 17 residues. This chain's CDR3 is CASSLTGLAGALDTQYF. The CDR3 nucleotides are TGTGCCAGCAGCCTAACGGGACTAGCGGGAGCATTAGATACGCAGTATTTT.

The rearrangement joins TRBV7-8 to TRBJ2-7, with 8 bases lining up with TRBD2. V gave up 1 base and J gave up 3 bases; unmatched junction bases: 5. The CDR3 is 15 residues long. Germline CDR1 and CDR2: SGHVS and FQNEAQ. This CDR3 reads CASSLGGLAGYEQYF. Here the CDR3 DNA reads TGTGCCAGCAGCTTAGGTGGACTAGCCGGCTACGAGCAGTACTTC.